This T cell receptor (beta chain) appears in the sequencing data of a study of response to subunit inactivated influenza vaccine. Findings of the study overall: That few new T cells are recruited by each seasonal influenza vaccination was the authors' suggestion.

CDR3 length equals 13 residues. The V end was cut by 6 bases, the J end by 1 base, with 7 bases between. Germline V CDR1 and CDR2: SEHNR, FQNEAQ (reference sequence). TCRdb redid the calling of the RT-PCR reads with MiXCR, one entry per CDR3 protein. The repertoire holds more than 600,000 distinct CDR3 sequences, with approximately 18% as singletons. This clonotype was seen only a few times. As yet, its antigen is unknown. The sample here was PBMCs from blood, taken around 5 days after vaccination. The chain employs TRBV7-9 and TRBJ2-1; unclear D gene. The sequence was obtained from a man aged 50-60 years who received an inactivated influenza vaccine. The CDR3 region is CASREASYNEQFF. CDR3 bases: TGTGCCAGCAGGGAAGCATCCTACAATGAGCAGTTCTTC.